This TCR beta chain was sequenced for a study of cytomegalovirus exposure and HLA in healthy donors. The study, taken as a whole, reports: Equally common other TCR beta chains were less clonally expanded than HLA-associated ones, a later analysis found. TRBV6-2, TRBV6-3 and other indistinguishable V segments were excluded.

Primers: 60 Vbeta forward and 13 Jbeta reverse. The data were produced by immunoSEQ multiplex PCR, yet TCRdb's version contains in-frame clones alone and is incomplete. The table includes over 110,000 clones, 75% to 80% detected once. Notes on this clone: What it binds is unknown.

In germline, CDR1 is SEHNR, CDR2 FQNEAQ (reference sequence). V was shortened by 7 bases and J by 4 bases, with 11 bases between the two germline ends. The length of the CDR3 is 12 residues. The specimen sequenced was PBMCs. The gene calls are TRBV7-9 and TRBJ2-7; D gene uncertain. The sequence was obtained from a woman aged 40 to 49 in good health and CMV-seropositive. The CDR3 sequence is CASTKDGYEQYF. CDR3 coding DNA: TGTGCCAGCACCAAAGACGGGTACGAGCAGTACTTC.